A single sample is the source of the 14 T cell receptor beta chains below, sequenced in a study of cytomegalovirus exposure and HLA in healthy donors. The PCR ran on 60 Vbeta and 13 Jbeta primers. The repertoire was sequenced with immunoSEQ multiplex PCR; TCRdb's copy has only in-frame clones and lacks some. The sample yields 150,000 or so clones, 75% to 90% seen once. What was sequenced was PBMCs. The receptors here all came from a male donor in good health and CMV-seropositive.

The V gene is TRBV6-4, the J gene TRBJ2-3; D not resolved. The CDR3 spans 12 residues. Trimming took 1 base from V and 6 from J, leaving 5 bases between them. Germline assignment: CDR1 MRHNA and CDR2 SNTAGT. The CDR3 DNA follows: TGTGCCAGCAGTGACTACGGGGATACGCAGTATTTT. It specifies CASSDYGDTQYF.

This chain connects TRBV19 to TRBJ1-2; 7 positions agree with TRBD1. With 5 bases clipped from V and 5 bases from J, the junction kept 5 bases outside the gene matches. Germline V CDR1 and CDR2: LNHDA, SQIVND (reference sequence). The CDR3 spans 13 residues. CDR3 in DNA: TGTGCCAGTAGTGAACAGGGGCGGTATGGCTACACCTTC. Its protein product is CASSEQGRYGYTF.

The chain joins TRBV4-2 to TRBJ2-7; TRBD2 might be the D (5 bases). The CDR3 covers 14 residues. Trimming took 2 bases from V and 5 from J, leaving 13 bases between them. Germline-derived CDR1 and CDR2 are LGHNA and YNFKEQ. CDR3 sequence: CASSQTRVADEQYF. The CDR3 nucleotides read TGTGCCAGCAGCCAAACTAGGGTGGCGGACGAGCAGTACTTC.

The V and J genes are TRBV5-1 and TRBJ2-7; 8 bases match TRBD1. The CDR3 has 13 amino acids. The germline CDR1 and CDR2 sequences are SGHRS and YFSETQ. The V segment lost 4 bases and the J segment 3 bases; nucleotides outside the gene matches: 3. DNA for the CDR3: TGCGCCAGCAGCCTCGGGACAGGCTACGAGCAGTACTTC. It is translated as CASSLGTGYEQYF.

V gene TRBV28 combines with J gene TRBJ2-7; TRBD2 aligns across 9 bases. Trimming at V came to 2 bases and at J to 5 bases, leaving 10 bases not matched to a gene. Germline CDR1 is MDHEN and CDR2 is SYDVKM. The CDR3 spans 16 residues. The CDR3 DNA reads TGTGCCAGCAGTTTAAAGCGCGGGAGGGCCTTCGACGAGCAGTACTTC. Residues: CASSLKRGRAFDEQYF.

The genes are TRBV21-1 and TRBJ1-1; the table's D call of TRBD1 was not tested on the DNA. TRBV21-1 is labeled a pseudogene. The CDR3 consists of 16 residues. This CDR3 reads CASSKGWTHRNTEAFF. In DNA, the CDR3 is TGTGCCAGCAGCAAAGGCTGGACACACAGGAACACTGAAGCTTTCTTT.

This chain connects TRBV15 to TRBJ1-5, with 8 bases that match TRBD1. This CDR3 is 15 amino acids long. CDR1 is LNHNV and CDR2 is YYDKDF in the germline V gene (reference sequence). With 5 bases clipped from V and 5 bases from J, the junction kept 8 bases outside the gene matches. The CDR3 spells CATSGSGTGDQPQHF. CDR3 bases: TGTGCCACCAGCGGCTCCGGGACAGGTGATCAGCCCCAGCATTTT. Filled out from reference TRBV15 and TRBJ1-5, the complete variable domain reads DAMVIQNPRYQVTQFGKPVTLSCSQTLNHNVMYWYQQKSSQAPKLLFHYYDKDFNNEADTPDNFQSRRPNTSFCFLDIRSPGLGDTAMYLCATSGSGTGDQPQHFGDGTRLSIL.

This chain uses TRBV4-3 with TRBJ2-5; 10 nucleotides agree with TRBD2. The DNA end favors TRBJ2-7, so the J call may be wrong. The CDR3 has 16 amino acids. Germline CDR1 is LGHNA and CDR2 is YSLEER. The CDR3 nucleotides read TGCGCCAGCAGCCAAGAAAAAGGGCTAGCGGGAGCCGAGCAGTACTTC. Translated: CASSQEKGLAGAEQYF.

The chain joins TRBV27 to TRBJ2-7, with TRBD1 matching over 8 bases. Trimming removed 6 bases from V and 8 bases from J; junction bases left unmatched: 12. The germline gives CDR1 MNHEY, CDR2 SMNVEV (reference sequence). This CDR3 has 14 amino acids. The CDR3 nucleotides read TGTGCCAGCAGCAGGACAGGGAACTACTTCCAGCAGTACTTC. This translates into CASSRTGNYFQQYF.

The J gene is TRBJ1-1, the V gene TRBV14, with a tentative D call TRBD1 (5 bases). V lost 0 bases to trimming and J lost 0 bases, with 11 bases between them. Germline loops: CDR1 SGHDN, CDR2 FVKESK. This CDR3 has 16 amino acids. The CDR3: CASSQDLGRLNTEAFF. Here the CDR3 DNA reads TGTGCCAGCAGCCAAGATTTGGGGCGGCTGAACACTGAAGCTTTCTTT.

The rearrangement uses TRBV19 and TRBJ2-7, with D unclear. This CDR3 comprises 15 residues. From germline, CDR1 is LNHDA and CDR2 SQIVND (reference sequence). Trimming pared 4 bases from V and 3 bases from J, leaving 16 bases between. The CDR3 coding sequence is TGTGCCAGTAGTAGGGTCCGGGTTCTTGGCTACGAGCAGTACTTC. It codes for CASSRVRVLGYEQYF. Looking up the rest from reference TRBV19 and TRBJ2-7 gives the full variable domain: DGGITQSPKYLFRKEGQNVTLSCEQNLNHDAMYWYRQDPGQGLRLIYYSQIVNDFQKGDIAEGYSVSREKKESFPLTVTSAQKNPTAFYLCASSRVRVLGYEQYFGPGTRLTVT.

This clone was seen just once. The rearrangement links TRBV7-8 to TRBJ2-3, with a possible D match to TRBD1 (5 bases). The CDR3 has 15 residues. V lost 5 bases to trimming and J lost 5 bases, with 17 bases between them. CDR1 and CDR2 (germline): SGHVS, FQNEAQ. DNA for the CDR3: TGTGCCAGCAGCCCCGGACACGGAAAGGGAGATACGCAGTATTTT. Translated: CASSPGHGKGDTQYF.

The chain couples TRBV28 to TRBJ2-4; 7 positions agree with TRBD2. Germline lookup yields CDR1 MDHEN and CDR2 SYDVKM. The CDR3 sequence is 17 residues long. The V gene end was trimmed by 2 bases and the J gene end by 0 bases; junction bases not matched to a gene: 7. CDR3 sequence reads: CASSLGPSGLAKNIQYF. CDR3 in DNA: TGTGCCAGCAGTTTAGGGCCTAGCGGACTAGCCAAAAACATTCAGTACTTC.

Only a few counts were recorded for this clone. This chain links TRBV7-6 with TRBJ2-7; 11 bases match TRBD2. The CDR3 contains 16 residues. Per germline, CDR1 SGHVS and CDR2 FNYEAQ. V lost 3 bases, J lost 3 bases, and 7 bases stayed unmatched. The CDR3 DNA is TGTGCCAGCAGCTTGGGCCTAGCGGGAGGCCGCTACGAGCAGTACTTC. It yields the protein CASSLGLAGGRYEQYF. The full variable domain, rest sourced from reference TRBV7-6 and TRBJ2-7, is GAGVSQSPRYKVTKRGQDVALRCDPISGHVSLYWYRQALGQGPEFLTYFNYEAQQDKSGLPNDRFSAERPEGSISTLTIQRTEQRDSAMYRCASSLGLAGGRYEQYFGPGTRLTVT.